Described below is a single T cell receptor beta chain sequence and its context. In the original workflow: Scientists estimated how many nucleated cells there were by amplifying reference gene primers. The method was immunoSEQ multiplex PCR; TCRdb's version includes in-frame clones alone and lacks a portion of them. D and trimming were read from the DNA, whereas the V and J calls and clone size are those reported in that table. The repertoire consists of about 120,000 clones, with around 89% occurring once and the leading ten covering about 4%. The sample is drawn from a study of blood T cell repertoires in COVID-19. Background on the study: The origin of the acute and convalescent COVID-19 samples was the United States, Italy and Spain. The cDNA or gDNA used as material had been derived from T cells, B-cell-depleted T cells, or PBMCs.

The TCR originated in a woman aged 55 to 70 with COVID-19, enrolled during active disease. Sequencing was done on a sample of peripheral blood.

Written as DNA, the CDR3 is TGCGCCAGCAGCCAGGCGACAGGGGGGATAGATACGCAGTATTTT. This encodes CASSQATGGIDTQYF. The chain recombines TRBV4-3 with TRBJ2-3; 9 nucleotides agree with TRBD1. This CDR3 comprises 15 residues. Germline loops: CDR1 LGHNA, CDR2 YSLEER. V was pared by 3 bases and J by 5 bases, with 6 bases of the junction left unmatched.